The following is a T cell receptor beta chain sequence with its context. Original data processing: Researchers report that nucleated cell counts were estimated from reference gene primer amplification. Clones were read by immunoSEQ multiplex PCR, and TCRdb kept only the in-frame ones, dropping some. V and J calls and clone size are copied from that table; D and trimming were computed from the DNA. The table records some 74,000 clones, 65% to 85% of them present only once. The data are from a study of blood T cell repertoires in COVID-19. Germline V gene lookup returns CDR1 SNHLY and CDR2 FYNNEI. J was trimmed by 4 bases and V by 4 bases; bases with no gene match: 8. The CDR3 runs to 16 residues.

The specimen was peripheral blood. This receptor was obtained from a man aged 70 or older with active or convalescent COVID-19. The gene calls are TRBV2 and TRBJ1-3; 9 nucleotides align to TRBD1. The CDR3 protein is CASSGTGGFLGNTIYF. The CDR3, as DNA: TGTGCCAGCAGTGGAACAGGGGGCTTTTTGGGAAACACCATATATTTT.